This entry lists 14 T cell receptor beta chains sequenced from one sample in a study of shared clonotypes between healthy human individuals. Profiling relied on immunoSEQ multiplex PCR, and the TCRdb table lists in-frame clones only, not all of them. The data show over 700,000 clones, 72% seen once. Material: memory CD4+ T cells sorted from blood. The subset is: CD45RA-negative fraction. These TCRs come from a woman in her 30s in good health.

This chain joins TRBV19 and TRBJ1-2; no definite D call. The germline gives CDR1 LNHDA, CDR2 SQIVND (reference sequence). The V and J ends lost 7 bases and 7 bases respectively, with 10 bases between them. CDR3 size: 11 residues. The CDR3 protein is CASNSLSGYTF. The CDR3 DNA reads as TGTGCCAGTAACTCTCTGTCTGGCTACACCTTC.

V is TRBV10-2 and J is TRBJ2-3, with D possibly TRBD2 on 5 matching bases. The V gene's germline CDR1 is WSHSY and CDR2 SAAADI. Between the trimmed V and J ends, which lost 6 bases and 3 bases, there was a span of 10 bases. The CDR3 has 13 residues. CDR3 DNA: TGCGCCAGCAGAGGACGGGGAACAGATACGCAGTATTTT. This encodes CASRGRGTDTQYF.

Concerning this clone itself: Other DNA sequences from this sample encode an identical CDR3 as well. V and J are TRBV9 and TRBJ2-5; D unclear. V lost 0 bases to trimming and J lost 3 bases, with 3 bases between them. Germline V gives CDR1 SGDLS, CDR2 YYNGEE. The CDR3 has 12 residues. CDR3 loop: CASSVEEETQYF. CDR3 sequence (DNA): TGTGCCAGCAGCGTAGAGGAAGAGACCCAGTACTTC.

A note on this clone: The junction and the germline gene differ at one end; a read error may be behind it. The chain recombines TRBV5-8 with TRBJ1-2, with a possible D match to TRBD1 (5 bases). The V gene's germline CDR1 is SGHTS and CDR2 YDEGEE. The CDR3 contains 15 residues. In DNA, the CDR3 is TGCGCCAGCAGCCAACCCCCGACAGTTAATGGGGGCTACACCTTC. It yields the protein CASSQPPTVNGGYTF.

A single count supports this clone. CDR3 amino acids: CASSEGGATGTGNTIYF. CDR3 DNA sequence: TGTGCCAGCAGTGAAGGGGGAGCGACAGGGACGGGAAACACCATATATTTT. The chain joins TRBV6-1 to TRBJ1-3; 7 bases line up with TRBD1. This CDR3 region has 17 residues. V was clipped by 1 base and J by 4 bases; unmatched bases: 10. Germline CDR1 MNHNS, CDR2 SASEGT.

The DNA of the CDR3 is TGCGCCAGCAGCTTGCGTGTGTCAGGCGGTTCGGGAGCTTTCTTT. Amino acid sequence: CASSLRVSGGSGAFF. This rearrangement joins TRBV5-1 to TRBJ1-1; D remains ambiguous. This CDR3 has 15 amino acids. The germline V and J ends were trimmed by 1 base and 10 bases, with 20 bases remaining between them. The V gene's germline CDR1 is SGHRS and CDR2 YFSETQ.

In its sample, this clone was seen a few times. The CDR3 DNA reads TGTGCCAGTAGTATCGACAGGGGGAGAACCGGGGAGCTGTTTTTT. Protein product: CASSIDRGRTGELFF. The chain couples TRBV19 to TRBJ2-2; 9 bases match TRBD1. V lost 3 bases to trimming and J lost 5 bases; unmatched junction nucleotides: 4. This CDR3 is 15 amino acids long. Germline CDR1 LNHDA, CDR2 SQIVND (reference sequence).

The chain carries TRBV27 and TRBJ2-1; D gene uncertain. V was shortened by 4 bases and J by 3 bases, with 16 bases between the two germline ends. CDR1 is MNHEY, CDR2 SMNVEV, per germline (reference sequence). The CDR3 has 16 amino acids. CDR3 loop: CASSSAVNSIYNEQFF. CDR3 DNA sequence: TGTGCCAGCAGTTCCGCCGTAAATAGTATCTACAATGAGCAGTTCTTC.

This clone has ten or more counts. The genes are TRBV28 and TRBJ1-5; D is perhaps TRBD1 (5 bases). Germline values: CDR1 MDHEN, CDR2 SYDVKM. Trimming pared 7 bases from V and 6 bases from J, leaving 13 bases between. The CDR3 sequence is 13 residues long. The CDR3 loop is CASTLRTTQPQHF. The CDR3 region has the DNA TGTGCCAGCACCCTAAGGACAACTCAGCCCCAGCATTTT.

The rearrangement joins TRBV28 to TRBJ2-7; TRBD1 matches at 9 bases. The germline V gene has CDR1 MDHEN and CDR2 SYDVKM. V shed 6 bases, J shed 6 bases, and the junction held 9 bases outside the gene matches. The CDR3 is made up of 14 amino acids. CDR3 sequence (DNA): TGTGCCAGCAGGACAGGGGGGCCCTCCCGCGAGCAGTACTTC. This gives the protein CASRTGGPSREQYF.

The J gene is TRBJ1-1, the V gene TRBV6-6; D gene uncertain. V lost 2 bases, J lost 2 bases, and 9 bases lay in between. Germline-derived CDR1 and CDR2 are MNHNY and SVGAGI (reference sequence). The CDR3 is made up of 14 amino acids. The CDR3 region has the DNA TGTGCCAGCAGTTACACGGAGCTTAACACTGAAGCTTTCTTT. It specifies CASSYTELNTEAFF.

This chain joins TRBV10-3 and TRBJ2-7; D is unclear. CDR1 ENHRY and CDR2 SYGVKD come from the germline V gene. The ends were cut back, 4 bases at V and 2 bases at J, with 9 bases in the middle. This CDR3 spans 13 amino acids. The CDR3 DNA reads TGTGCCATCAGTGGAACTCCCACCTACGAGCAGTACTTC. Protein: CAISGTPTYEQYF.

The rearrangement joins TRBV5-5 to TRBJ2-7, with 10 bases matching TRBD2. The V segment lost 2 bases and the J segment 5 bases; nucleotides outside the gene matches: 1. This CDR3 comprises 13 residues. Per germline, CDR1 SGHKS and CDR2 YYEKEE (reference sequence). This chain's CDR3 is CASSLLAGNEQYF. CDR3 nucleotides: TGTGCCAGCAGCTTACTAGCGGGAAACGAGCAGTACTTC.

The sample holds many counts of this clone. The gene calls are TRBV6-5 and TRBJ2-7, with D perhaps assigned TRBD1 or TRBD2 (5 bases each). The CDR3 is 15 residues long. V lost 5 bases and J lost 6, with 20 bases in between. Germline CDR1 MNHEY, CDR2 SVGAGI. CDR3 amino acids: CASSPLWDGPREQYF. The CDR3 DNA reads as TGTGCCAGCAGTCCCCTGTGGGACGGACCTCGCGAGCAGTACTTC.